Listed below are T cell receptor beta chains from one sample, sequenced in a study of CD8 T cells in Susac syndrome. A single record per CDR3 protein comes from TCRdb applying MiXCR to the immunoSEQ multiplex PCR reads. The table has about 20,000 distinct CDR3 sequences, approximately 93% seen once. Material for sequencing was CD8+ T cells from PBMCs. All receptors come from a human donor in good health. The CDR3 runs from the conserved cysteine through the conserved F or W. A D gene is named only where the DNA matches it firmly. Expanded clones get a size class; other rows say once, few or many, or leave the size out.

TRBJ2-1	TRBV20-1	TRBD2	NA	CSARDRGGGWNEQFF	TGCAGTGCTAGAGATAGGGGCGGGGGGTGGAATGAGCAGTTCTTC
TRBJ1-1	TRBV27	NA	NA	CASSLLPPGTGVNTEAFF	TGTGCCAGCAGTTTGCTCCCACCCGGGACGGGGGTGAACACTGAAGCTTTCTTT
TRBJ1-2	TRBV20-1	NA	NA	CSPEEVGAAPYGYTF	TGCAGTCCCGAAGAGGTTGGAGCAGCCCCTTATGGCTACACCTTC
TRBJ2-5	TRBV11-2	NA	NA	CASSFDPYQETQYF	TGTGCCAGCAGCTTTGACCCGTACCAAGAGACCCAGTACTTC
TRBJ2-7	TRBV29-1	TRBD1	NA	CSVEDGDSYEQYF	TGCAGCGTTGAAGATGGGGACAGCTACGAGCAGTACTTC
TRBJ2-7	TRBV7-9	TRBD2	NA	CASTREDEQYF	TGTGCCAGCACCCGGGAGGACGAGCAGTACTTC
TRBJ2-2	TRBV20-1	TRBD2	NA	CSARGGGVGPGELFF	TGCAGTGCTAGAGGGGGGGGTGTTGGTCCCGGGGAGCTGTTTTTT
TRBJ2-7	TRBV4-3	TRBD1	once	CASSAGQGSFYEQYF	TGCGCCAGCAGCGCCGGACAGGGATCCTTTTACGAGCAGTACTTC
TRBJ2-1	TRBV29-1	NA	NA	CSAYSVTSYNEQFF	TGCAGCGCTTATAGCGTTACCTCCTACAATGAGCAGTTCTTC
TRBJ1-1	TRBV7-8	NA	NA	CASSLRYERSTEAFF	TGTGCCAGCAGCCTTCGTTACGAGAGAAGCACTGAAGCTTTCTTT
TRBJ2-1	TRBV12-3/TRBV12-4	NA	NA	CASRVTGRNEQFF	TGTGCCAGCAGAGTCACGGGGCGCAATGAGCAGTTCTTC
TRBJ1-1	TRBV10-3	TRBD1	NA	CAITATGDRTEAFF	TGTGCCATCACCGCGACAGGGGATCGAACTGAAGCTTTCTTT
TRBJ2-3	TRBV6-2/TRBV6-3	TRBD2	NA	CASSPLSGGTDTQYF	TGTGCCAGCAGTCCTCTGAGCGGGGGCACAGATACGCAGTATTTT
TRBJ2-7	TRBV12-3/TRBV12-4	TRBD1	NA	CASSSGQGATPYEQYF	TGTGCCAGCAGTTCCGGACAGGGGGCGACTCCCTACGAGCAGTACTTC